This TCR beta chain was obtained from a study of CD4 and CD8 cells across lung adenocarcinoma regions. Samples came from patients with localized non-small cell lung adenocarcinoma. This clonotype was counted between two and nine times. Germline V CDR1 and CDR2: MNHNS, SASEGT. There are 14 residues in the CDR3. With V trimmed by 6 bases and J by 4 bases, 6 bases remained unmatched. TCRdb processed the PCR reads anew with MiXCR; each CDR3 protein has one entry. This sample has almost 5,000 distinct CDR3 sequences, with just under 60% found just once. The V gene is TRBV6-1, the J gene TRBJ2-1, with 7 nucleotides matching TRBD1. Input material: CD4+ T cells from the center of a lung tumor. The TCR was taken from a male donor with lung adenocarcinoma. The CD4 and CD8 labels of this study may be unreliable. CDR3 region: CASRRTGVYNEQFF. The CDR3 bases are TGTGCCAGCAGACGAACAGGGGTTTACAATGAGCAGTTCTTC.